Below, 17 T cell receptor beta chains from the same sample are listed, as sequenced in a study of blood T cell repertoires in COVID-19. Profiled with immunoSEQ multiplex PCR; TCRdb holds only in-frame clones, not every one. The repertoire holds about 270,000 clones, approximately 90% seen once, with 2.5% to 3.5% in the top ten. Sequences were obtained from PBMCs or T cells enriched from blood (not recorded which). The origin of the receptors is a woman between 45 and 60 years old who had recovered from COVID-19.

The chain links TRBV28 to TRBJ2-3; perhaps TRBD2 as D (7 bases). Between the trimmed V and J ends, which lost 6 bases and 1 base, there was a span of 14 bases. This CDR3 is built from 15 residues. Germline V gene data show CDR1 as MDHEN and CDR2 as SYDVKM. As DNA, the CDR3 is TGTGCCAGCAGCCTTGCGGGGGCCCGCACAGATACGCAGTATTTT. It specifies CASSLAGARTDTQYF.

The chain employs TRBV30 and TRBJ2-2; tentative D call: TRBD2 (6 bases). CDR1 is GTSNPN and CDR2 is SVGIG in the germline V gene (reference sequence). Trimming removed 0 bases at V and 1 base at J, with 12 bases between. This CDR3 spans 16 amino acids. In DNA form, the CDR3 reads TGTGCCTGGAGTGTCTTCGGGGAGGTGAACACCGGGGAGCTGTTTTTT. Encoded protein: CAWSVFGEVNTGELFF.

The table lists this clone with a count of one. The rearrangement uses TRBV29-1 and TRBJ2-7; D perhaps matches TRBD2 (5 bases). Trimming cost V 7 bases and J 2 bases, with 15 bases left between them. Germline V gives CDR1 SQVTM, CDR2 ANQGSEA. The CDR3 sequence is 13 residues long. CDR3: CSARSRDTYEQYF. The CDR3 DNA reads TGCAGCGCCCGCTCTCGGGATACCTACGAGCAGTACTTC.

The genes are TRBV6-5 and TRBJ2-2, with D possibly being TRBD1 (5 bases). CDR1 and CDR2 (germline): MNHEY, SVGAGI. V was shortened by 10 bases and J by 7 bases, with 13 bases between the two germline ends. CDR3 size: 12 residues. CDR3 sequence (DNA): TGTGCCACCGCAGGGCGTAACGGGGAGCTGTTTTTT. This gives the protein CATAGRNGELFF.

J is TRBJ1-1 and V is TRBV18; the match to TRBD1 covers 11 bases. The CDR3 length is 15 residues. From germline, CDR1 is KGHSH and CDR2 LQKENI. With 5 bases clipped from V and 6 bases from J, the junction kept 8 bases outside the gene matches. CDR3 protein: CASSALSGQGAEAFF. The CDR3 region has the DNA TGTGCCAGCTCAGCTTTATCGGGACAGGGGGCTGAAGCTTTCTTT.

The J gene is TRBJ2-7, the V gene TRBV7-2, with a tentative D call TRBD1 (7 bases). Trimming pared 3 bases from V and 2 bases from J, leaving 17 bases between. Germline CDR1 is SGHTA and CDR2 is FQGNSA. The CDR3 has 16 amino acids. In nucleotides, the CDR3 is TGTGCCAGCAGCTTCGAGGGCTGGAGGGGGCCCTACGAGCAGTACTTC. As protein: CASSFEGWRGPYEQYF.

This chain connects TRBV20-1 to TRBJ2-1; D gene ambiguous. Trimming took 3 bases from V and 1 from J, leaving 10 bases between them. The CDR3 length is 14 residues. Germline-derived CDR1 and CDR2 are DFQATT and SNEGSKA (reference sequence). CDR3 sequence (DNA): TGCAGTGCTAGTCGGTCTGTTTCCTACAATGAGCAGTTCTTC. It translates to CSASRSVSYNEQFF.

In regard to this clone: Other nucleotide sequences from this sample produce the same CDR3. The CDR3 spells CASSRDRGSNQPQHF. CDR3 DNA: TGTGCCAGTAGTAGGGACAGGGGAAGCAATCAGCCCCAGCATTTT. The gene calls are TRBV19 and TRBJ1-5, with TRBD1 matching over 10 bases. The junction had 1 base not matched to a gene; V was cut back by 4 bases and J by 1 base. CDR1 LNHDA and CDR2 SQIVND come from the germline V gene (reference sequence). The CDR3 is 15 amino acids.

Only one count was recorded for this clone. V is TRBV9 and J is TRBJ1-2; no reliable D call. CDR3 size: 14 residues. CDR1 is SGDLS, CDR2 YYNGEE, per germline. Trimming shortened V by 0 bases and J by 7 bases, and 13 bases separated the two germline ends. The CDR3 DNA reads as TGTGCCAGCAGCGTAGCTACGGGAGAGGGTGGCTACACCTTC. Protein product: CASSVATGEGGYTF.

V is TRBV6-5 and J is TRBJ2-2; D uncertain. The CDR3 extends over 14 amino acids. V gave up 5 bases and J gave up 0 bases, with 7 bases separating them. In germline, CDR1 is MNHEY, CDR2 SVGAGI. This CDR3 is CASSPTTNTGELFF. DNA for the CDR3: TGTGCCAGCAGTCCTACCACGAACACCGGGGAGCTGTTTTTT.

The chain carries TRBV30 and TRBJ1-5; D might be TRBD1 (5 bases). The CDR3 is 14 residues long. Trimming removed 1 base from V and 2 bases from J, with 9 bases in between. CDR1 and CDR2 from the germline V gene are GTSNPN and SVGIG (reference sequence). Written as DNA, the CDR3 is TGTGCCTGGAGTGGGGACTCAGGCAATCAGCCCCAGCATTTT. Its translation is CAWSGDSGNQPQHF.

The chain carries TRBV6-2 or TRBV6-3 and TRBJ2-1, with no clear D. V was shortened by 4 bases and J by 8 bases, with 9 bases between the two germline ends. The CDR3 is 12 amino acids. Germline CDR1 and CDR2: MNHEY and SVGEGT. CDR3 nucleotide sequence: TGTGCCAGCAGTTTCGTATCGGATGAGCAGTTCTTC. This encodes CASSFVSDEQFF.

The genes are TRBV7-9 and TRBJ1-1, with 7 bases lining up with TRBD1. Germline V CDR1 and CDR2: SEHNR, FQNEAQ (reference sequence). This CDR3 spans 13 amino acids. V lost 4 bases to trimming and J lost 10 bases; unmatched junction nucleotides: 9. The CDR3, as DNA: TGTGCCAGCAGCTCAGGACAGGCTTCGGGAGCTTTCTTT. This sequence encodes CASSSGQASGAFF.

This sequence joins TRBV5-6 and TRBJ2-5, with a possible D match to TRBD1 (5 bases). The germline V and J ends were trimmed by 0 bases and 7 bases, with 22 bases remaining between them. The CDR3 sequence is 17 residues long. Germline V gene data show CDR1 as SGHDT and CDR2 as YYEEEE. CDR3 in amino acids: CASSLGSRGDGYWTQYF. CDR3 nucleotide sequence: TGTGCCAGCAGCTTGGGCTCAAGGGGTGATGGGTACTGGACCCAGTACTTC.

The CDR3 loop reads CASSTGQGYNEQFF. CDR3 in DNA: TGTGCCAGCAGTACGGGACAGGGTTACAATGAGCAGTTCTTC. The chain uses TRBV6-5 and TRBJ2-1; 9 positions agree with TRBD1. Losses at the gene ends were 5 bases for V and 4 bases for J; bases not matched to a gene: 3. Germline V gives CDR1 MNHEY, CDR2 SVGAGI. This CDR3 region has 14 residues.

The V call is TRBV18, the J call TRBJ1-1; D not certain. Germline V lookup: CDR1 KGHSH, CDR2 LQKENI. V lost 6 bases, J lost 3 bases, and 11 bases lay in between. The CDR3 sequence is 13 residues long. The CDR3 protein is CASSRSLDTEAFF. In DNA form, the CDR3 reads TGTGCCAGCTCGCGGTCGCTTGACACTGAAGCTTTCTTT.

The CDR3 region is CATSRGGSSNDEQYF. The CDR3 DNA reads as TGTGCCACCAGCAGGGGGGGGTCTAGCAATGACGAGCAGTACTTC. This chain connects TRBV15 to TRBJ2-7, with 7 nucleotides matching TRBD2. The CDR3 totals 15 residues. V was pared by 3 bases and J by 5 bases, with 10 bases of the junction left unmatched. From germline, CDR1 is LNHNV and CDR2 YYDKDF (reference sequence).